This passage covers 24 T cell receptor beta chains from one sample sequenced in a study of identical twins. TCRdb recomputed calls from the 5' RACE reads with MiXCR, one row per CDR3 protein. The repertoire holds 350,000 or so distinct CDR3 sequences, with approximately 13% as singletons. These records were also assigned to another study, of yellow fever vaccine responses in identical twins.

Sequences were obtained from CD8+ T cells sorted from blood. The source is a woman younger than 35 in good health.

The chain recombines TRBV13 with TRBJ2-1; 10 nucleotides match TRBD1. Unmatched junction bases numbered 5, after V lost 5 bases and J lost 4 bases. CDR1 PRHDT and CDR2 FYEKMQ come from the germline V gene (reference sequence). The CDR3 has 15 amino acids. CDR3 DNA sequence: TGTGCCAGCAGCCCTCTGGGACAGGGGTACAATGAGCAGTTCTTC. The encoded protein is CASSPLGQGYNEQFF.

The CDR3 region is CASSRTPGQGISYNEQFF. In nucleotides, the CDR3 is TGCGCCAGCAGCCGGACCCCGGGACAGGGGATCTCCTACAATGAGCAGTTCTTC. The chain uses TRBV5-1 and TRBJ2-1; TRBD1 aligns across 10 bases. Germline CDR1 and CDR2: SGHRS and YFSETQ. The CDR3 covers 18 residues. V trimming: 4 bases; J trimming: 0 bases; junction bases outside the gene matches: 10.

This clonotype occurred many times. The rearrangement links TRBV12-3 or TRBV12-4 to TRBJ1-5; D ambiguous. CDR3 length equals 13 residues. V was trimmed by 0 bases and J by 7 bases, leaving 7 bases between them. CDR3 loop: CASSLADPQPQHF. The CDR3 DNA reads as TGTGCCAGCAGTTTAGCCGACCCCCAGCCCCAGCATTTT.

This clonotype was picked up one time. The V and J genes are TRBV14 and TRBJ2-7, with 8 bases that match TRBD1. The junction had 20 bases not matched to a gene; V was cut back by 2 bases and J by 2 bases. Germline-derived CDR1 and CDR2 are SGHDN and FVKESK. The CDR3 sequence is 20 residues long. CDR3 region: CASSQQRQGILKRKTYEQYF. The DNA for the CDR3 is TGTGCCAGCAGCCAACAAAGACAGGGGATACTCAAGCGGAAAACCTACGAGCAGTACTTC. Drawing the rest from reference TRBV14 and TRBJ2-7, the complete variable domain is EAGVTQFPSHSVIEKGQTVTLRCDPISGHDNLYWYRRVMGKEIKFLLHFVKESKQDESGMPNNRFLAERTGGTYSTLKVQPAELEDSGVYFCASSQQRQGILKRKTYEQYFGPGTRLTVT.

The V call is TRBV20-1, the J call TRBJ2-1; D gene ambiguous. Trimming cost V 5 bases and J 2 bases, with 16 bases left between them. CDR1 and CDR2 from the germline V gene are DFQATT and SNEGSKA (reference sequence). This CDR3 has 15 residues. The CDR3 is CSAPFVGSAYNEQFF. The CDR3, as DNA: TGCAGTGCTCCATTTGTGGGGTCCGCCTACAATGAGCAGTTCTTC.

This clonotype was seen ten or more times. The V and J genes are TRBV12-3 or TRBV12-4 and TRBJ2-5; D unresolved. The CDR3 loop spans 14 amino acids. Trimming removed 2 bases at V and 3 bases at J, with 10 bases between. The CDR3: CASSLLPKEETQYF. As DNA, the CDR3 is TGTGCCAGCAGTTTACTCCCGAAGGAAGAGACCCAGTACTTC.

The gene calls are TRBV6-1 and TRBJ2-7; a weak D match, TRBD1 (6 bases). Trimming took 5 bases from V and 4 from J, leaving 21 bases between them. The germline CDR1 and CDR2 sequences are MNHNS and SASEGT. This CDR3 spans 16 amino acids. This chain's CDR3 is CASSPNSNRASYEQYV. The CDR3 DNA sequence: TGTGCCAGCAGTCCCAATAGTAACAGGGCCAGTTACGAGCAGTACGTC.

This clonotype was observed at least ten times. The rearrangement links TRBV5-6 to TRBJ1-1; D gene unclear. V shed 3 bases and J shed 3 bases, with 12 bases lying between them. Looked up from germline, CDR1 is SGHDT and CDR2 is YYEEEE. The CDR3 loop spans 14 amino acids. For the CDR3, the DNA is TGTGCCAGCAGCTACCCGGGAGAGTACACTGAAGCTTTCTTT. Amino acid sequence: CASSYPGEYTEAFF. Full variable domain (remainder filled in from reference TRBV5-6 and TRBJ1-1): DAGVTQSPTHLIKTRGQQVTLRCSPKSGHDTVSWYQQALGQGPQFIFQYYEEEERQRGNFPDRFSGHQFPNYSSELNVNALLLGDSALYLCASSYPGEYTEAFFGQGTRLTVV.

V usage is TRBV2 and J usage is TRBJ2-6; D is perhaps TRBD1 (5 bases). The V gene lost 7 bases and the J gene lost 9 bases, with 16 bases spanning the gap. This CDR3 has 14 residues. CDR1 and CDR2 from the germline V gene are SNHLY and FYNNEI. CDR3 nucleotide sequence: TGTGCCAGCACCTCGACAGACCCGGGCAACGTCCTGACTTTC. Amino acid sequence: CASTSTDPGNVLTF.

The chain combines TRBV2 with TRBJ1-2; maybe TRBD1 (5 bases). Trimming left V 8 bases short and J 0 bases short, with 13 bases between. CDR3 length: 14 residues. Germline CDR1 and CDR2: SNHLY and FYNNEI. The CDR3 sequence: CASQGGPANYGYTF. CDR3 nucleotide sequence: TGTGCCAGCCAGGGAGGTCCTGCTAACTATGGCTACACCTTC.

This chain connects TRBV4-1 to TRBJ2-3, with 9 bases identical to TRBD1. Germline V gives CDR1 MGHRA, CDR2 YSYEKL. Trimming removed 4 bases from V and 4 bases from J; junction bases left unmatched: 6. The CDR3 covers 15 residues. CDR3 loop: CASSPTGGSADTQYF. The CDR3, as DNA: TGCGCCAGCAGCCCGACAGGGGGAAGCGCAGATACGCAGTATTTT.

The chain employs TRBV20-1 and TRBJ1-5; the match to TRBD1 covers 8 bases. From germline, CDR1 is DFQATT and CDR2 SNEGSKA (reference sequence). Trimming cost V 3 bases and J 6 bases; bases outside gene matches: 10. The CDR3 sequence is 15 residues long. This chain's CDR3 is CSASPRQGRAQPQHF. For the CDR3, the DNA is TGCAGTGCTAGTCCCCGACAGGGGAGGGCTCAGCCCCAGCATTTT.

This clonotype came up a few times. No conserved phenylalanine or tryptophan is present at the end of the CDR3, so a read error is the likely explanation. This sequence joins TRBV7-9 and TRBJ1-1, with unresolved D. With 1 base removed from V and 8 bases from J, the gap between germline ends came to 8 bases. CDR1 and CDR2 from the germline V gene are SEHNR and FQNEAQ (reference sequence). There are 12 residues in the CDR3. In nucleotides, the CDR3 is TGTGCCAGCAGCTTAGGGGGTGGAGAAGCTTTCCTT. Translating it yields CASSLGGGEAFL.

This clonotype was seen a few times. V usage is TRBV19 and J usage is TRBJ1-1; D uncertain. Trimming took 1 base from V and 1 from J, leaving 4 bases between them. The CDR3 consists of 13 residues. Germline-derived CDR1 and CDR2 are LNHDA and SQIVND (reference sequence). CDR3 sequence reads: CASSIGANTEAFF. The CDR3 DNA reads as TGTGCCAGTAGTATAGGGGCGAACACTGAAGCTTTCTTT.

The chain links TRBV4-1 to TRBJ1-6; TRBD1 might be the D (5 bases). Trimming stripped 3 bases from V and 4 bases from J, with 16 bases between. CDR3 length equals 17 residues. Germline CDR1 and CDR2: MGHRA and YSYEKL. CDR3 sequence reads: CASSHASTGGYNSPLHF. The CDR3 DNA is TGCGCCAGCAGCCATGCCTCAACAGGAGGATATAATTCACCCCTCCACTTT.

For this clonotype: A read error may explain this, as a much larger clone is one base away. The CDR3 sequence: CASSLGSESYEQYF. The CDR3 coding sequence is TGTGCCAGCAGCTTAGGTAGCGAGAGCTACGAGCAGTACTTC. The J gene is TRBJ2-7, the V gene TRBV7-9, with a possible D match to TRBD2 (5 bases). V lost 1 base to trimming and J lost 3 bases, with 10 bases between them. This CDR3 region has 14 residues. Germline lookup yields CDR1 SEHNR and CDR2 FQNEAQ (reference sequence).

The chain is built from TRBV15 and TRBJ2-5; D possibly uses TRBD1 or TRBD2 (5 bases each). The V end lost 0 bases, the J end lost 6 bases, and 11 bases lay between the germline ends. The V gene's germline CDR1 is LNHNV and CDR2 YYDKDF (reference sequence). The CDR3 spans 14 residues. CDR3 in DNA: TGTGCCACCAGCAGAGATAGGGACGGGAAGACCCAGTACTTC. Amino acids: CATSRDRDGKTQYF.

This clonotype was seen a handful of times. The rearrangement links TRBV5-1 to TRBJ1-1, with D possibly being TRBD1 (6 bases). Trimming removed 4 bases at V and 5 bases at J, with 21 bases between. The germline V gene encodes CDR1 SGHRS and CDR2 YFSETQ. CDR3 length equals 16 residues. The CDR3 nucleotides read TGCGCCAGCAGCCCGTTCCGGGGGCAGGGTGGTACTGAAGCTTTCTTT. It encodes CASSPFRGQGGTEAFF.

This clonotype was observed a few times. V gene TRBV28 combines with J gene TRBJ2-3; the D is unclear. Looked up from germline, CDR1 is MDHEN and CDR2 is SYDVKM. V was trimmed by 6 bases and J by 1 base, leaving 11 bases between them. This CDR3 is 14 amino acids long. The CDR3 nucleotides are TGTGCCAGCAGGCAAATGGGTGGCACAGATACGCAGTATTTT. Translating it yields CASRQMGGTDTQYF.

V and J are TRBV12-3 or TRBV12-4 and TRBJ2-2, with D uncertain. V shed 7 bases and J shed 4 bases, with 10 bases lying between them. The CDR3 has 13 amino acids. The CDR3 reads CASTPAITGELFF. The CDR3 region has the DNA TGTGCCAGCACCCCAGCGATCACCGGGGAGCTGTTTTTT.

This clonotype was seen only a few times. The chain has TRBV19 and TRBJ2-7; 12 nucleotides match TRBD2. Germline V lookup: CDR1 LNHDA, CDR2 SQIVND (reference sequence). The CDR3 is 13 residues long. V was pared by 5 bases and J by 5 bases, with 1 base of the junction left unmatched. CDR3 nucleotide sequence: TGTGCCAGTAGTCGGACTAGCGGGAACGAGCAGTACTTC. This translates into CASSRTSGNEQYF.

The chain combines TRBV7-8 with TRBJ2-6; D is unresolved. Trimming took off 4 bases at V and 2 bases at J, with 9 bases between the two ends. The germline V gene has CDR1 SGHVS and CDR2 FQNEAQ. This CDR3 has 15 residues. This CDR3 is CASSSTNPGANVLTF. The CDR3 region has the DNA TGTGCCAGCAGCTCAACTAATCCTGGGGCCAACGTCCTGACTTTC.

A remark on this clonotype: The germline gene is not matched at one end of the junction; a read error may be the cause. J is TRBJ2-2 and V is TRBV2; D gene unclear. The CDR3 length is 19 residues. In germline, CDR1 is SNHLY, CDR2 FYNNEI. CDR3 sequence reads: CTSSDSLTVPASNTGELFF. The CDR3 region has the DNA TGTACCAGCAGTGACTCACTTACCGTCCCAGCCTCGAACACCGGGGAGCTGTTTTTT.

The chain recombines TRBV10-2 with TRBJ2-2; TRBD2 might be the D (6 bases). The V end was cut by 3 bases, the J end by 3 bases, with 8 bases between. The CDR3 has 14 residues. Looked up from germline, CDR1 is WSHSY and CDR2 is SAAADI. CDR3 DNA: TGCGCCAGCAGTGAATGGGGGGACACCGGGGAGCTGTTTTTT. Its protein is CASSEWGDTGELFF.